A single sample gave rise to the 4 T cell receptor beta chains below, sequenced in a study of blood T cell repertoires in COVID-19. Assay used: immunoSEQ multiplex PCR; TCRdb lists only in-frame clones, some missing. Of 350,000 to 550,000 clones in the sample, about 89% were seen once. Material: peripheral blood. The receptors were sampled from a woman aged 25-40 years with acute or convalescent COVID-19.

The V and J genes are TRBV5-4 and TRBJ2-7, with 10 bases lining up with TRBD2. The CDR3 loop spans 13 amino acids. J was trimmed by 7 bases and V by 0 bases; bases with no gene match: 1. CDR1 is SGHNT, CDR2 YYREEE, per germline (reference sequence). CDR3 sequence (DNA): TGTGCCAGCAGCTTGGTGACTAGCGGGGAGCAGTACTTC. The encoded protein is CASSLVTSGEQYF.

This chain joins TRBV29-1 and TRBJ2-7, with 7 bases fitting TRBD1. Per the germline V gene, CDR1 is SQVTM and CDR2 is ANQGSEA. Losses at the gene ends were 7 bases for V and 7 bases for J; bases not matched to a gene: 13. CDR3 size: 13 residues. This CDR3 is CSGLRDSPGEQYF. CDR3 bases: TGCAGCGGATTACGGGACAGCCCCGGAGAGCAGTACTTC.

The chain couples TRBV4-1 to TRBJ1-4; the D gene is possibly TRBD1 (6 bases). Trimming took 2 bases from V and 5 from J, leaving 15 bases between them. The germline V gene has CDR1 MGHRA and CDR2 YSYEKL. The CDR3 covers 16 residues. In nucleotides, the CDR3 is TGCGCCAGCAGCCAAAACTACAGGGCCGTCAATGAAAAACTGTTTTTT. Its protein is CASSQNYRAVNEKLFF.

This chain uses TRBV10-2 with TRBJ1-6, with D perhaps TRBD1 (6 bases). The CDR3 length is 16 residues. Germline CDR1 reads WSHSY; CDR2 reads SAAADI. V lost 0 bases, J lost 5 bases, and 11 bases lay in between. The CDR3 DNA reads TGCGCCAGCAGTGAGTCCAGGACAGCCAATAATTCACCCCTCCACTTT. Residues: CASSESRTANNSPLHF.